The clone carrying this T cell receptor beta chain showed up just once. The antigen is unknown. In the authors' workflow: ImmunoSEQ output held junction-only sequences without quality scores, so filtering differed. Assay used: immunoSEQ multiplex PCR; TCRdb lists only in-frame clones, some missing. That table is the source of V, J and clone size, and D and trimming were worked out from the DNA. Of roughly 570,000 clones in the sample, 95% to 98% were seen once. This specimen comes from a study of shared clonotypes between healthy human individuals. The overall study: The plates for each donor numbered three CD4 naive, three CD4 memory, two CD8 naive and one CD8 memory. General study points: Clonotypes that were shared across four donors made up about 5.1% of naive CD4 clonotypes. Generation probabilities of non-shared clonotypes were lower (relative to those shared by all four donors).

The CDR3 covers 16 residues. V dropped 4 bases and J dropped 0; count of bases not matched to a gene: 7. Germline assignment: CDR1 SGHNT and CDR2 YYREEE (reference sequence). Naive-designated CD8 cells lacked CD45RO, were positively enriched for CCR7, and omitted terminally differentiated effector memory CD45RA+ cells. The sample taken for sequencing was naive CD8+ T cells sorted from blood. The rearrangement joins TRBV5-4 to TRBJ2-1; TRBD2 agrees at 7 bases. The clonotype comes from a man aged 30-40 years in good health. The CDR3 coding sequence is TGTGCCAGCAGCCTAACTGGGAGGGCCTCCTACAATGAGCAGTTCTTC. Its protein is CASSLTGRASYNEQFF. The full variable domain, rest sourced from reference TRBV5-4 and TRBJ2-1, is ETGVTQSPTHLIKTRGQQVTLRCSSQSGHNTVSWYQQALGQGPQFIFQYYREEENGRGNFPPRFSGLQFPNYSSELNVNALELDDSALYLCASSLTGRASYNEQFFGPGTRLTVL.